The rows below give T cell receptor beta chains drawn from one sample of a study of T cells in Graves' hyperthyroidism and ophthalmopathy. TCRdb processed the multiplex PCR reads anew with MiXCR; each CDR3 protein has one entry. The data show under 400,000 distinct CDR3 sequences, around a sixth seen once. Sequencing used blood. The receptors shown here come from a woman aged 18-29 years with Graves' hyperthyroidism that later progressed to Graves' ophthalmopathy. Both conserved end residues are part of each CDR3. A D gene is named only where the DNA matches it firmly. Where a row states a size, it is once, few, many or the class of an expanded clone; other rows omit it.

abundance: few
d_gene: TRBD2
j_gene: TRBJ2-7
v_gene: TRBV20-1
CDR3nt: TGCAGTGCTAGAGGGCCTAGCGGGGACTCCTACGAGCAGTACTTC
CDR3aa: CSARGPSGDSYEQYF

abundance: NA
d_gene: NA
j_gene: TRBJ1-1
v_gene: TRBV28
CDR3nt: TGTGCCAGCAGCTCGGGGGTGAACACTGGAGCTTTCTTT
CDR3aa: CASSSGVNTGAFF

abundance: NA
d_gene: NA
j_gene: TRBJ1-2
v_gene: TRBV7-8
CDR3nt: TGTGCCAGCAGCTTAGGTTCGGGAAAGGACTATGGCTACACCTTC
CDR3aa: CASSLGSGKDYGYTF

abundance: NA
d_gene: NA
j_gene: TRBJ2-2
v_gene: TRBV28
CDR3nt: TGTGCCAGCAGTTTATCCGCTCTGGACAGGAACACCGGGGAGCTGTTTTTT
CDR3aa: CASSLSALDRNTGELFF

abundance: many
d_gene: TRBD2
j_gene: TRBJ2-3
v_gene: TRBV7-3
CDR3nt: TGTGCCAGCAGCTCACGGGAGGGCCTTGCCACAGATACGCAGTATTTT
CDR3aa: CASSSREGLATDTQYF

abundance: few
d_gene: TRBD2
j_gene: TRBJ2-3
v_gene: TRBV5-1
CDR3nt: TGCGCCAGCAGCCCGGGACTAGCCGCCCGGGCAGATACGCAGTATTTT
CDR3aa: CASSPGLAARADTQYF

abundance: NA
d_gene: NA
j_gene: TRBJ2-5
v_gene: TRBV28
CDR3nt: TGTGCCAGCAGTCGACCACAGCGAAACCGACAAGAGACCCAGTACTTC
CDR3aa: CASSRPQRNRQETQYF

abundance: NA
d_gene: NA
j_gene: TRBJ2-7
v_gene: TRBV19
CDR3nt: TGTGCCACCAACGACCAGGTCCTCCCAACCGTCGCATGGTTCTACGAGCAGTACTTC
CDR3aa: CATNDQVLPTVAWFYEQYF

abundance: many
d_gene: NA
j_gene: TRBJ1-1
v_gene: TRBV10-3
CDR3nt: TGTGCCATGGCCTATAAGAACACTGAAGCTTTCTTT
CDR3aa: CAMAYKNTEAFF

abundance: many
d_gene: NA
j_gene: TRBJ2-5
v_gene: TRBV28
CDR3nt: TGTGCCAGCAGTCGACAGGACACCCAAGAGACCCAGTACTTC
CDR3aa: CASSRQDTQETQYF

abundance: many
d_gene: NA
j_gene: TRBJ2-7
v_gene: TRBV2
CDR3nt: TGTGCCAGCAGCCGTATACTAGGAGAAGGCTCCTACGAGCAGTACTTC
CDR3aa: CASSRILGEGSYEQYF

abundance: NA
d_gene: NA
j_gene: TRBJ2-7
v_gene: TRBV20-1
CDR3nt: TGCAGTGCTAGGGGGGCTAGCGGCTACGAGCAGTACTTC
CDR3aa: CSARGASGYEQYF

abundance: many
d_gene: NA
j_gene: TRBJ2-7
v_gene: TRBV6-2/TRBV6-3
CDR3nt: TGTGCCAGCAGACCCAGGGACGGACACTACGAGCAGTACTTC
CDR3aa: CASRPRDGHYEQYF

abundance: NA
d_gene: TRBD1
j_gene: TRBJ2-7
v_gene: TRBV4-2
CDR3nt: TGTGCCAGCAGCCAAGTTGACAGGGGTAACGACGAGCAGTACTTC
CDR3aa: CASSQVDRGNDEQYF

abundance: NA
d_gene: NA
j_gene: TRBJ2-3
v_gene: TRBV7-9
CDR3nt: TGTGCCAGCAGCCTACAGGCGGCCCCCACAGATACGCAGTATTTT
CDR3aa: CASSLQAAPTDTQYF

abundance: many
d_gene: NA
j_gene: TRBJ1-2
v_gene: TRBV15
CDR3nt: TGTGCCACCAGCAGAGATCGGACAGTAGCTAACTATGGCTACACCTTC
CDR3aa: CATSRDRTVANYGYTF

abundance: many
d_gene: TRBD1
j_gene: TRBJ2-1
v_gene: TRBV6-1
CDR3nt: TGTGCCAGCAGTCGGACAGGGGCTCGGAACAATGAGCAGTTCTTC
CDR3aa: CASSRTGARNNEQFF

abundance: NA
d_gene: NA
j_gene: TRBJ2-1
v_gene: TRBV29-1
CDR3nt: TGCAGCGTTTTGGCCCTTGGCTTCTCCTACAATGAGCAGTTCTTC
CDR3aa: CSVLALGFSYNEQFF

abundance: many
d_gene: TRBD1
j_gene: TRBJ1-2
v_gene: TRBV11-2
CDR3nt: TGTGCCAGCAGCCCCGACAGGGTAGGAGGCTACACCTTC
CDR3aa: CASSPDRVGGYTF

abundance: many
d_gene: TRBD2
j_gene: TRBJ2-3
v_gene: TRBV11-2
CDR3nt: TGTGCCAGCAGCTCCAGAACTAGCGGGAGCCCCACAGATACGCAGTATTTT
CDR3aa: CASSSRTSGSPTDTQYF

abundance: few
d_gene: TRBD1
j_gene: TRBJ1-6
v_gene: TRBV6-2/TRBV6-3
CDR3nt: TGTGCCAGCATCCCGGACAGGGGTTATTCACCCCTCCACTTT
CDR3aa: CASIPDRGYSPLHF

abundance: NA
d_gene: TRBD2
j_gene: TRBJ2-7
v_gene: TRBV27
CDR3nt: TGTGCCAGCAGTCCCCAGACTAGCCGGAGCTCCTACGAGCAGTACTTC
CDR3aa: CASSPQTSRSSYEQYF

abundance: many
d_gene: TRBD1
j_gene: TRBJ1-5
v_gene: TRBV6-1
CDR3nt: TGTGCCAGCACCAAATGGGGGGGACAGGGGGGGAATCAGCCCCAGCATTTT
CDR3aa: CASTKWGGQGGNQPQHF

abundance: NA
d_gene: TRBD1
j_gene: TRBJ2-5
v_gene: TRBV5-1
CDR3nt: TGCGCCAGCAGCTTGTGGACAGGGAAGGTAGAGGCCCAGTACTTC
CDR3aa: CASSLWTGKVEAQYF

abundance: few
d_gene: NA
j_gene: TRBJ2-2
v_gene: TRBV28
CDR3nt: TGTGCCACCGAAGGCACCGGGGAGCTGTTTTTT
CDR3aa: CATEGTGELFF

abundance: few
d_gene: NA
j_gene: TRBJ2-1
v_gene: TRBV7-9
CDR3nt: TGTGCCAGCAGCGGGACCTCAGGTGAGCAGTTCTTC
CDR3aa: CASSGTSGEQFF

abundance: few
d_gene: NA
j_gene: TRBJ1-5
v_gene: TRBV4-1
CDR3nt: TGCGCCAGCAGCCAAGTAGTGGATTCTAGCAATCAGCCCCAGCATTTT
CDR3aa: CASSQVVDSSNQPQHF

abundance: many
d_gene: NA
j_gene: TRBJ2-1
v_gene: TRBV20-1
CDR3nt: TGCAGTGCTACTGTTGTTAGTCCCAGCTCCTACAATGAGCAGTTCTTC
CDR3aa: CSATVVSPSSYNEQFF

abundance: NA
d_gene: TRBD1
j_gene: TRBJ2-5
v_gene: TRBV20-1
CDR3nt: TGCAGTGCTATCGACTACCGGGACAGGGGTGAGACCCAGTACTTC
CDR3aa: CSAIDYRDRGETQYF

abundance: many
d_gene: NA
j_gene: TRBJ2-7
v_gene: TRBV29-1
CDR3nt: TGCATCACCCGCCCGGGTTTCCACGAGCAGTACTTC
CDR3aa: CITRPGFHEQYF

abundance: NA
d_gene: TRBD1
j_gene: TRBJ2-7
v_gene: TRBV4-2
CDR3nt: TGTGCCAGCAGCCAAGAGGCAGGGGACAGCTCCTACGAGCAGTACTTC
CDR3aa: CASSQEAGDSSYEQYF

abundance: NA
d_gene: NA
j_gene: TRBJ1-1
v_gene: TRBV5-6
CDR3nt: TGTGCCAGCAGCTTGGGGGCCTTGAACACTGAAGCTTTCTTT
CDR3aa: CASSLGALNTEAFF

abundance: NA
d_gene: TRBD1
j_gene: TRBJ2-7
v_gene: TRBV28
CDR3nt: TGTGCCAGCAGCAGGGGGCTGATCGACGAGCAGTACTTC
CDR3aa: CASSRGLIDEQYF

abundance: NA
d_gene: TRBD2
j_gene: TRBJ2-2
v_gene: TRBV6-4
CDR3nt: TGTGCCAGCAGTGAAGCGGGAGAGGTCGCCGGGGAGCTGTTTTTT
CDR3aa: CASSEAGEVAGELFF

abundance: few
d_gene: NA
j_gene: TRBJ1-5
v_gene: TRBV27
CDR3nt: TGTGCCAGCAGTTTCGGGGGTAAACAGCCCCAGCATTTT
CDR3aa: CASSFGGKQPQHF

abundance: NA
d_gene: TRBD1
j_gene: TRBJ2-1
v_gene: TRBV27
CDR3nt: TGTGCCAGCAGGCATCAGGGGGTAAACAATGAGCAGTTCTTC
CDR3aa: CASRHQGVNNEQFF

abundance: few
d_gene: TRBD2
j_gene: TRBJ2-2
v_gene: TRBV27
CDR3nt: TGTGCCAGCAGTTCGGGACTAGCGTTTCGGGAGCTGTTTTTT
CDR3aa: CASSSGLAFRELFF

abundance: NA
d_gene: TRBD2
j_gene: TRBJ2-7
v_gene: TRBV27
CDR3nt: TGTGCCAGCAGCCCTAGCGGGAGAAACTCCTACGAGCAGTACTTC
CDR3aa: CASSPSGRNSYEQYF

abundance: many
d_gene: NA
j_gene: TRBJ2-1
v_gene: TRBV11-2
CDR3nt: TGTGCCAGCAGCTTTCTCAAGGGGTCCTACAATGAGCAGTTCTTC
CDR3aa: CASSFLKGSYNEQFF

abundance: many
d_gene: NA
j_gene: TRBJ1-6
v_gene: TRBV28
CDR3nt: TGTGCCAGCAGTAGGGAGTTCCCGTCCTATAGGTCACCCCTCCACTTT
CDR3aa: CASSREFPSYRSPLHF